This passage covers 26 T cell receptor beta chains from one sample sequenced in a study of cytomegalovirus exposure and HLA in healthy donors. Sequenced by immunoSEQ multiplex PCR; TCRdb stores in-frame clones only, minus some. This table has 70,000 to 80,000 clones, 94% appearing once. The sequencing input was PBMCs. Source of these receptors: a woman aged 18-29 years in good health and CMV-seropositive.

This sequence joins TRBV5-4 and TRBJ2-2; 11 bases agree with TRBD2. The CDR3 contains 15 residues. The V gene's germline CDR1 is SGHNT and CDR2 YYREEE (reference sequence). V lost 4 bases, J lost 3 bases, and 2 bases stayed unmatched. CDR3 sequence (DNA): TGTGCCAGCAGCCGACTAGCGGGACACACCGGGGAGCTGTTTTTT. As protein: CASSRLAGHTGELFF.

The CDR3 loop reads CASSLLPGLAGSNQPQHF. In DNA form, the CDR3 reads TGTGCCAGCTCACTCCTCCCGGGACTCGCGGGTAGCAATCAGCCCCAGCATTTT. The J gene is TRBJ1-5, the V gene TRBV18; perhaps TRBD1 as D (5 bases). Trimming pared 4 bases from V and 0 bases from J, leaving 19 bases between. CDR3 size: 18 residues. Germline V gene sequence: CDR1 KGHSH, CDR2 LQKENI.

The table lists this clone with a count of one. The chain links TRBV5-1 to TRBJ2-1; D is perhaps TRBD1 (5 bases). The CDR3 covers 15 residues. V lost 1 base and J 0 bases, leaving 8 bases between the germline ends. From germline, CDR1 is SGHRS and CDR2 YFSETQ. The CDR3 here is CASSLQQVSYNEQFF. CDR3 coding DNA: TGCGCCAGCAGCTTGCAACAGGTCTCCTACAATGAGCAGTTCTTC.

V and J are TRBV19 and TRBJ1-1; D gene ambiguous. Trimming removed 5 bases from V and 1 base from J, with 17 bases in between. Germline lookup yields CDR1 LNHDA and CDR2 SQIVND (reference sequence). CDR3 size: 16 residues. The CDR3 DNA is TGTGCCAGTAGTGCCCTCGATCGGGGAGCGAACACTGAAGCTTTCTTT. Its protein is CASSALDRGANTEAFF.

The V and J genes are TRBV28 and TRBJ1-2; 12 bases agree with TRBD1. Trimming at V came to 7 bases and at J to 7 bases, leaving 10 bases not matched to a gene. From germline, CDR1 is MDHEN and CDR2 SYDVKM. This CDR3 is 15 amino acids long. The DNA for the CDR3 is TGTGCCAGCACCCTCCTCCCGGGACAGGGGGCTGGCTACACCTTC. It specifies CASTLLPGQGAGYTF.

This sequence joins TRBV29-1 and TRBJ2-5, with 12 nucleotides matching TRBD2. V was pared by 5 bases and J by 1 base, with 8 bases of the junction left unmatched. The CDR3 runs to 16 residues. Germline assignment: CDR1 SQVTM and CDR2 ANQGSEA. The CDR3 loop is CSVPGASGRGQETQYF. CDR3 bases: TGCAGCGTTCCTGGGGCTAGCGGGAGGGGCCAAGAGACCCAGTACTTC.

The chain recombines TRBV18 with TRBJ2-7; D unclear. The germline CDR1 and CDR2 sequences are KGHSH and LQKENI. The CDR3 contains 14 residues. V was cut by 0 bases and J by 3 bases, with 9 bases left in between. The chain's CDR3 is CASSPPNGFYEQYF. Here the CDR3 DNA reads TGTGCCAGCTCACCACCGAACGGTTTCTACGAGCAGTACTTC.

The chain recombines TRBV15 with TRBJ2-4; 13 bases agree with TRBD2. CDR3 length equals 19 residues. Germline lookup yields CDR1 LNHNV and CDR2 YYDKDF (reference sequence). The trim removed 5 bases at V and 8 bases at J, leaving 18 bases unmatched. CDR3 sequence reads: CATSANLEGTSGGADIQYF. CDR3 in DNA: TGTGCCACCAGCGCCAACTTAGAGGGCACTAGCGGGGGGGCCGACATTCAGTACTTC.

The rearrangement links TRBV19 to TRBJ1-1, with 9 bases identical to TRBD1. The CDR3 extends over 13 amino acids. The V gene end was trimmed by 5 bases and the J gene end by 8 bases; junction bases not matched to a gene: 6. Germline CDR1 is LNHDA and CDR2 is SQIVND (reference sequence). CDR3 sequence reads: CASSLGQGIEAFF. CDR3 DNA: TGTGCCAGTAGTCTGGGACAGGGTATAGAAGCTTTCTTT.

This chain joins TRBV6-5 and TRBJ1-2; D is ambiguous. CDR3 length: 15 amino acids. Germline V gene lookup returns CDR1 MNHEY and CDR2 SVGAGI. V shed 6 bases and J shed 5 bases, with 19 bases lying between them. In nucleotides, the CDR3 is TGTGCCAGCAGCTCCGGACGAGGGAATACATATGGCTACACCTTC. It codes for CASSSGRGNTYGYTF.

The V gene is TRBV19, the J gene TRBJ2-3; 10 positions match TRBD1. CDR3 length equals 16 residues. V gave up 5 bases and J gave up 2 bases; unmatched junction bases: 7. Germline CDR1 is LNHDA and CDR2 is SQIVND (reference sequence). CDR3: CASSLRTGGYTDTQYF. As DNA, the CDR3 is TGTGCCAGTAGTCTAAGGACAGGGGGATACACAGATACGCAGTATTTT.

V usage is TRBV28 and J usage is TRBJ1-5; D uncertain. V shed 3 bases and J shed 0 bases, with 9 bases lying between them. CDR3 length equals 15 residues. Germline lookup yields CDR1 MDHEN and CDR2 SYDVKM. The CDR3 sequence is CASSLSHHSNQPQHF. The CDR3 DNA sequence: TGTGCCAGCAGTTTGAGTCACCATAGCAATCAGCCCCAGCATTTT.

V gene TRBV2 combines with J gene TRBJ2-3; 9 bases match TRBD1. Trimming removed 3 bases from V and 2 bases from J; junction bases left unmatched: 6. The CDR3 loop spans 16 amino acids. CDR1 SNHLY and CDR2 FYNNEI come from the germline V gene. For the CDR3, the DNA is TGTGCCAGCAGTGATCCGGACAGGGGAAACACAGATACGCAGTATTTT. Protein sequence: CASSDPDRGNTDTQYF.

This chain links TRBV6-1 with TRBJ2-7; TRBD1 aligns across 7 bases. The CDR3 has 13 amino acids. Germline CDR1 MNHNS, CDR2 SASEGT. Trimming took 10 bases from V and 3 from J; bases not matched to a gene: 9. Written as DNA, the CDR3 is TGTGCCATCCATGACAGGGTCGACTACGAGCAGTACTTC. It yields the protein CAIHDRVDYEQYF.

A single count supports this clone. The chain combines TRBV6-1 with TRBJ1-1; D not resolved. The CDR3 loop spans 14 amino acids. The V gene's germline CDR1 is MNHNS and CDR2 SASEGT. Trimming removed 8 bases at V and 1 base at J, with 14 bases between. The CDR3 here is CASQVARPNTEAFF. In DNA form, the CDR3 reads TGTGCCAGCCAGGTGGCCAGACCGAACACTGAAGCTTTCTTT.

The chain is built from TRBV28 and TRBJ1-1; TRBD1 aligns across 11 bases. The V segment lost 2 bases and the J segment 5 bases; nucleotides outside the gene matches: 4. The CDR3 totals 15 residues. Germline V gene lookup returns CDR1 MDHEN and CDR2 SYDVKM. CDR3 residues: CASSLGGTGGTEAFF. The CDR3 DNA reads TGTGCCAGCAGTTTAGGTGGGACAGGGGGAACTGAAGCTTTCTTT.

The CDR3 protein is CASSLVRASGNSPLHF. CDR3 DNA sequence: TGTGCCAGCAGCTTAGTCCGGGCATCGGGAAATTCACCCCTCCACTTT. This sequence joins TRBV7-9 and TRBJ1-6, with D unclear. Germline CDR1 is SEHNR and CDR2 is FQNEAQ (reference sequence). Deletions cut 1 base from V and 7 bases from J, with 14 bases between. The CDR3 covers 16 residues.

The rearrangement uses TRBV30 and TRBJ2-4; TRBD1 is a possible D gene (6 bases). The CDR3 totals 16 residues. Trimming took off 3 bases at V and 0 bases at J, with 15 bases between the two ends. Germline V gene data show CDR1 as GTSNPN and CDR2 as SVGIG (reference sequence). The CDR3 loop reads CAWRVRGVIAKNIQYF. In DNA form, the CDR3 reads TGTGCCTGGAGGGTCAGGGGCGTTATAGCCAAAAACATTCAGTACTTC.

The V and J genes are TRBV30 and TRBJ2-3; the match to TRBD2 covers 13 bases. The J segment lost 6 bases and the V segment lost 1 base, leaving 16 bases of the junction unmatched. The CDR3 is made up of 19 amino acids. CDR1 and CDR2 (germline): GTSNPN, SVGIG (reference sequence). CDR3 nucleotides: TGTGCCTGGAGTGCATTGAGGACTAGCGGGAGCGAACTTGGGGATACGCAGTATTTT. Protein product: CAWSALRTSGSELGDTQYF.

V is TRBV5-6 and J is TRBJ1-6; D is unresolved. There are 15 residues in the CDR3. V lost 2 bases, J lost 9 bases, and 15 bases lay in between. Germline V gene lookup returns CDR1 SGHDT and CDR2 YYEEEE. This chain's CDR3 is CASSFSSGISSPLHF. The CDR3, as DNA: TGTGCCAGCAGCTTTTCTTCGGGGATTAGTTCACCCCTCCACTTT. Full variable domain (rest looked up from reference TRBV5-6 and TRBJ1-6): DAGVTQSPTHLIKTRGQQVTLRCSPKSGHDTVSWYQQALGQGPQFIFQYYEEEERQRGNFPDRFSGHQFPNYSSELNVNALLLGDSALYLCASSFSSGISSPLHFGNGTRLTVT.

The chain links TRBV2 to TRBJ1-1, with 7 bases matching TRBD1. After removal of 9 bases from V and 2 bases from J, the junction contained 12 bases not matched to a gene. The germline V gene has CDR1 SNHLY and CDR2 FYNNEI. The CDR3 loop spans 15 amino acids. In DNA, the CDR3 is TGTGCCAGTAAAAAAGGGGACAGCGAAAACACTGAAGCTTTCTTT. It translates to CASKKGDSENTEAFF.

The chain employs TRBV5-1 and TRBJ2-6, with 7 bases identical to TRBD2. Germline CDR1 SGHRS, CDR2 YFSETQ. Trimming at V came to 4 bases and at J to 0 bases, leaving 4 bases not matched to a gene. The CDR3 sequence is 16 residues long. The CDR3 spells CASSRGGASGANVLTF. As DNA, the CDR3 is TGCGCCAGCAGCCGGGGAGGGGCCTCTGGGGCCAACGTCCTGACTTTC. Full variable domain (missing parts from reference TRBV5-1 and TRBJ2-6): KAGVTQTPRYLIKTRGQQVTLSCSPISGHRSVSWYQQTPGQGLQFLFEYFSETQRNKGNFPGRFSGRQFSNSRSEMNVSTLELGDSALYLCASSRGGASGANVLTFGAGSRLTVL.

The rearrangement links TRBV6-1 to TRBJ2-1, with a weak D call TRBD2 (6 bases). The CDR3 totals 14 residues. Deletions cut 4 bases from V and 4 bases from J, with 11 bases between. Per germline, CDR1 MNHNS and CDR2 SASEGT. The DNA for the CDR3 is TGTGCCAGCAGTGGTCTAGCGACATACAATGAGCAGTTCTTC. The encoded protein is CASSGLATYNEQFF.

Only one count was recorded for this clone. V and J are TRBV19 and TRBJ1-2; TRBD1 matches 8 bases. CDR1 LNHDA and CDR2 SQIVND come from the germline V gene (reference sequence). The CDR3 extends over 13 amino acids. V was pared by 3 bases and J by 6 bases, with 3 bases of the junction left unmatched. As DNA, the CDR3 is TGTGCCAGTAGTATTCCAGGGGGCGATGGCTACACCTTC. It codes for CASSIPGGDGYTF.

J is TRBJ2-7 and V is TRBV5-6, with 9 bases matching TRBD2. The J segment lost 6 bases and the V segment lost 5 bases, leaving 12 bases of the junction unmatched. There are 15 residues in the CDR3. Looked up from germline, CDR1 is SGHDT and CDR2 is YYEEEE. CDR3 in amino acids: CASRIQSSGSPEQYF. CDR3 sequence (DNA): TGTGCCAGCAGGATTCAGAGTAGCGGGAGCCCCGAGCAGTACTTC.

V gene TRBV5-1 combines with J gene TRBJ1-1, with 9 bases identical to TRBD1. V dropped 7 bases and J dropped 1; count of bases not matched to a gene: 2. CDR1 and CDR2 (germline): SGHRS, YFSETQ. CDR3 length: 13 amino acids. CDR3 coding DNA: TGCGCCAGCCAGGACAGGGGGAACACTGAAGCTTTCTTT. It yields the protein CASQDRGNTEAFF.